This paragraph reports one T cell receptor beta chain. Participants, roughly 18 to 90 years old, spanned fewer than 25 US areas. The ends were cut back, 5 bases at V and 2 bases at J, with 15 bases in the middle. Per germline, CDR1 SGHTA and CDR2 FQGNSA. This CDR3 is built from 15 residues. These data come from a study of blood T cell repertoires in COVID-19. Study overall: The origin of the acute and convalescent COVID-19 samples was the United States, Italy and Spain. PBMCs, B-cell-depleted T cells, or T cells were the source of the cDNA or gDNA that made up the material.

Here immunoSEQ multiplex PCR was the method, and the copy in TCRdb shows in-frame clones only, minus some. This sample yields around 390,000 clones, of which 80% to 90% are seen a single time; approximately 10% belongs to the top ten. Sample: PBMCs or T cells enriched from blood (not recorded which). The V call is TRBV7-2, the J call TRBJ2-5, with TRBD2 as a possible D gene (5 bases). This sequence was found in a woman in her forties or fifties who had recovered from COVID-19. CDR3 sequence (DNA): TGTGCCAGCAGCATTCAACTAGATCGACAAGAGACCCAGTACTTC. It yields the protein CASSIQLDRQETQYF.